This T cell receptor (beta chain) was identified in a study of blood T cell repertoires in COVID-19. The wider study: From the United States, Italy and Spain came samples of acute and convalescent COVID-19.

A single count supports this clone. Other DNA variants within this sample encode the same CDR3. Assay: immunoSEQ multiplex PCR; the TCRdb copy retains only in-frame clones and omits some. This table has approximately 300,000 clones, 86% appearing once. The ends were cut back, 7 bases at V and 1 base at J, with 11 bases in the middle. Germline lookup yields CDR1 SGHRS and CDR2 YFSETQ. The CDR3 length is 13 residues. Sequenced input: peripheral blood. This rearrangement joins TRBV5-1 to TRBJ1-1, with a tentative D call TRBD1 (6 bases). This sequence was found in a woman aged 50 to 60 with acute or convalescent COVID-19. CDR3 nucleotide sequence: TGCGCCAGCTCTGAACAGGGGAACACTGAAGCTTTCTTT. It encodes CASSEQGNTEAFF. The full variable domain, with the rest looked up from reference TRBV5-1 and TRBJ1-1, is KAGVTQTPRYLIKTRGQQVTLSCSPISGHRSVSWYQQTPGQGLQFLFEYFSETQRNKGNFPGRFSGRQFSNSRSEMNVSTLELGDSALYLCASSEQGNTEAFFGQGTRLTVV.